The 14 T cell receptor beta chains below all came from one sample that was sequenced in a study of beta chain features in type 1 diabetes. Study results and caveats: Among all four CD4+ subsets, Type 1 diabetes patients had TCRB CDR3s that were moderately but significantly shorter.

Since all of the isolated RNA was reverse transcribed, expressed TCRB transcripts were what got sequenced. Some clones are missing from TCRdb's copy, which holds only in-frame ones; the method was immunoSEQ multiplex PCR. The sample shows 160,000 or so clones, 6.5% to 8.5% of them seen only once. What these receptors recognize is not known. The sequenced sample was central memory CD4+ T cells from blood. The receptors originated from a woman under 30 with type 1 diabetes.

This clone showed up just a few times. The rearrangement joins TRBV10-3 to TRBJ2-7; TRBD1 aligns across 11 bases. This CDR3 comprises 13 residues. V dropped 10 bases and J dropped 2; count of bases not matched to a gene: 4. Germline V lookup: CDR1 ENHRY, CDR2 SYGVKD. The CDR3 reads CATGQGATYEQYF. The CDR3, as DNA: TGTGCCACAGGACAGGGGGCCACCTACGAGCAGTACTTC.

This clone was found a few times. The rearrangement uses TRBV7-2 and TRBJ2-1, with 9 bases aligning to TRBD2. The CDR3 spans 15 residues. Trimming removed 1 base from V and 7 bases from J; junction bases left unmatched: 5. CDR1 is SGHTA, CDR2 FQGNSA, per germline. CDR3 residues: CASSLGTSGWNEQFF. The DNA for the CDR3 is TGTGCCAGCAGCTTAGGCACTAGCGGGTGGAATGAGCAGTTCTTC.

This clone was seen at least ten times. The rearrangement joins TRBV7-2 to TRBJ2-1; 12 bases map to TRBD2. Germline CDR1 is SGHTA and CDR2 is FQGNSA. V shed 5 bases, J shed 10 bases, and the junction held 12 bases outside the gene matches. This CDR3 region has 16 residues. CDR3 loop: CASSLHMTSGSPEQFF. In nucleotides, the CDR3 is TGTGCCAGCAGCCTCCATATGACTAGCGGGAGTCCCGAGCAGTTCTTC. The variable domain in full, with the rest retrieved from reference TRBV7-2 and TRBJ2-1, is GAGVSQSPSNKVTEKGKDVELRCDPISGHTALYWYRQSLGQGLEFLIYFQGNSAPDKSGLPSDRFSAERTGGSVSTLTIQRTQQEDSAVYLCASSLHMTSGSPEQFFGPGTRLTVL.

This clone was seen many times. This chain joins TRBV19 and TRBJ2-3; the D gene is possibly TRBD2 (6 bases). Germline CDR1 and CDR2: LNHDA and SQIVND (reference sequence). The V end was cut by 2 bases, the J end by 4 bases, with 10 bases between. This CDR3 contains 14 residues. CDR3: CASSISGVPDTQYF. CDR3 nucleotides: TGTGCCAGTAGTATATCGGGAGTGCCAGATACGCAGTATTTT. The full variable domain, with the rest looked up from reference TRBV19 and TRBJ2-3, is DGGITQSPKYLFRKEGQNVTLSCEQNLNHDAMYWYRQDPGQGLRLIYYSQIVNDFQKGDIAEGYSVSREKKESFPLTVTSAQKNPTAFYLCASSISGVPDTQYFGPGTRLTVL.

The chain uses TRBV5-4 and TRBJ2-3; 9 bases fit TRBD2. The CDR3 totals 18 residues. Germline V gene data show CDR1 as SGHNT and CDR2 as YYREEE (reference sequence). V lost 0 bases, J lost 2 bases, and 10 bases stayed unmatched. CDR3 amino acids: CASSLGGGGAPITDTQYF. Here the CDR3 DNA reads TGTGCCAGCAGCTTGGGAGGCGGGGGGGCTCCGATCACAGATACGCAGTATTTT.

J is TRBJ2-3 and V is TRBV5-4; TRBD2 might be the D (7 bases). V shed 4 bases and J shed 3 bases, with 12 bases lying between them. The germline CDR1 and CDR2 sequences are SGHNT and YYREEE (reference sequence). The CDR3 is 14 amino acids. The CDR3 reads CASSLRGGTDTQYF. As DNA, the CDR3 is TGTGCCAGCAGCCTAAGGGGGGGGACAGATACGCAGTATTTT.

The CDR3 coding sequence is TGTGCCAGCAGCGTATCCCAGGTGGATAAGGCTTTCTTT. Translated, it gives CASSVSQVDKAFF. The genes are TRBV9 and TRBJ1-1; D gene unclear. Germline V gene lookup returns CDR1 SGDLS and CDR2 YYNGEE. CDR3 length: 13 residues. The germline V and J ends were trimmed by 1 base and 11 bases, with 15 bases remaining between them.

This clone was seen only a few times. The V and J genes are TRBV29-1 and TRBJ1-5; a possible D gene is TRBD1 (6 bases). Germline V gives CDR1 SQVTM, CDR2 ANQGSEA. With 6 bases removed from V and 4 bases from J, the gap between germline ends came to 13 bases. CDR3 length equals 13 residues. The CDR3 here is CSVKWGPNQPQHF. CDR3 bases: TGCAGCGTGAAGTGGGGGCCGAATCAGCCCCAGCATTTT.

This clone appeared a few times. The chain recombines TRBV11-2 with TRBJ2-3; D is perhaps TRBD2 (5 bases). Trimming stripped 5 bases from V and 4 bases from J, with 16 bases between. The CDR3 spans 15 residues. CDR1 is SGHAT and CDR2 is FQNNGV in the germline V gene. CDR3 nucleotides: TGTGCCAGCAGCACCACACTAGTACAATCAGATACGCAGTATTTT. Encoded protein: CASSTTLVQSDTQYF.

In this sample, this clone turned up a few times. The chain couples TRBV6-5 to TRBJ1-6; 7 nucleotides align to TRBD1. J gave up 14 bases and V 5 bases, and 3 bases lay outside the gene matches. Germline assignment: CDR1 MNHEY and CDR2 SVGAGI. This CDR3 is 11 amino acids long. This chain's CDR3 is CASSAQGTLHF. The CDR3 DNA sequence: TGTGCCAGCAGTGCACAGGGGACCCTCCACTTT.

There are a few counts of this clone. The gene calls are TRBV7-2 and TRBJ2-7, with unresolved D. CDR1 and CDR2 from the germline V gene are SGHTA and FQGNSA. The CDR3 loop spans 17 amino acids. Trimming shortened V by 1 base and J by 0 bases, and 16 bases separated the two germline ends. The CDR3 DNA reads TGTGCCAGCAGCTTAGGTTACTCAGCTTCTAGCTCCTACGAGCAGTACTTC. Amino acid sequence: CASSLGYSASSSYEQYF.

This clone was observed a few times. The chain employs TRBV19 and TRBJ2-1, with 9 bases aligning to TRBD2. The CDR3 is 16 residues long. The germline CDR1 and CDR2 sequences are LNHDA and SQIVND (reference sequence). V was clipped by 5 bases and J by 4 bases; unmatched bases: 9. The CDR3 DNA reads TGTGCCAGTAGTCCCAATGGGCTAGCGGGATACAATGAGCAGTTCTTC. The encoded protein is CASSPNGLAGYNEQFF.

This clone has a handful of counts. This sequence joins TRBV7-2 and TRBJ2-7; D is unclear. CDR1 is SGHTA, CDR2 FQGNSA, per germline. Deletions cut 7 bases from V and 3 bases from J, with 16 bases between. The CDR3 runs 14 residues. The CDR3, as DNA: TGTGCCAGCAAATCCACCAACTCCATCTACGAGCAGTACTTC. This sequence encodes CASKSTNSIYEQYF.

The rearrangement joins TRBV7-8 to TRBJ2-3; a weak D match, TRBD2 (5 bases). The CDR3 runs to 13 residues. CDR1 and CDR2 from the germline V gene are SGHVS and FQNEAQ. Trimming pared 3 bases from V and 7 bases from J, leaving 11 bases between. CDR3 in amino acids: CASSFSDGNTQYF. CDR3 coding DNA: TGTGCCAGCAGCTTTAGCGACGGAAATACGCAGTATTTT.